A single T cell receptor (beta chain) is shown here with its context. Its recognized antigen is unknown. No base qualities exist here, and no much larger clone lies one base off it. TCR beta chain CDR3 regions were immunosequenced with the ImmunoSEQ Assay (Adaptive Biotechnologies). Regarding the original processing steps: The ImmunoSEQ Analyzer platform was used to export TCRB rearrangements, read counts, read proportions and gene usage. T-cell clonality was calculated on productive rearrangements as 1 minus Pielou's evenness. In the clonal space homeostasis analysis, clonotypes were sorted into rare, small, medium, large or hyperexpanded (0.01 to 1 of the repertoire) bins. TCR productive clonality was compared across immune clusters C1, C2 and C3 using the Wilcoxon rank sum test. The table comes from immuneACCESS by way of TCRdb, which keeps in-frame sequences with V and J called. Part of the clones is missing from these tables; in studies checked, under half for an unresolved V gene and the rest for unknown reasons. V and J calls and clone size follow that table, whereas D and trimming were derived from the DNA. The sample includes roughly 1,200 clones, with 70% to 80% observed a single time. In total, the top ten clones hold 9.5% of the sample.

These data originate in a study of the immune and genomic landscape of osteosarcoma (dated by TCRdb to 2019 to 2021). General notes on the study: The overall cohort comprised roughly 50 pediatric and adult patients with high-grade osteosarcoma, with a median age at diagnosis of 25 to 35 years (range about 5-81). The osteosarcoma immunogenomic landscape was characterized by integrating TCR sequencing results with transcriptome, protein array and immunostaining data. To define immunogenic potential, the study profiled osteosarcoma specimens using whole genome, RNA and T-cell receptor sequencing along with immunohistochemistry and reverse phase protein arrays. Patients in the overall cohort were around 60% male, and approximately 73% presented with localized disease at diagnosis. The cohort was enriched for poor-risk disease, as unfavorable pathologic response to standard therapy was shown in 73% of the cohort and roughly two thirds of the cohort were deceased. Each of a few patients provided two samples from the same tumor site. The goal of the study was to explain why immune checkpoint inhibitors have shown limited clinical activity in osteosarcoma. General findings and caveats noted by the study authors: Productive TCR clonality was found to be low overall, with an average of 0.09 and a maximum of 0.3, which suggested limited T-cell clonal expansion. Sample size was not determined by any statistical method, because osteosarcoma is rare and all possible samples were collected. Clonality benchmarks were derived from external normal skin and healthy peripheral blood data rather than from matched normal tissue. In five cases a single hyperexpanded clone dominated the repertoire, and each of those five cases had fewer than 100 T-cell clonotypes. Along with the frozen tumor specimens, matched blood was collected from just a couple of patients. TCR productive clonality was higher in the immune-hot C3 cluster than the cold C1 cluster but still low overall.

Taken from the germline V gene (reference sequence), the CDR1 and CDR2 loops are SGHKS and YYEKEE. Including cysteine and phenylalanine, the CDR3 has 14 amino acids. Kept here is only the CDR3 DNA, which spans 42 bases and is read in frame from base 1. Trimming at the junction amounts to 3 bases on V and 0 bases on J, and the germline ends lie 4 bases apart. The tumors sampled were post-treatment primary, local recurrence and metastasis specimens taken from patients with a poor prognosis. The chain employs TRBV5-5 and TRBJ1-6; the D segment cannot be called with confidence. The origin of this receptor is a man between 25 and 39 years old with osteosarcoma. The age is the age at diagnosis. Sequenced material: primary tumor tissue from the femur. The cell subset or site label, read with the paper, signifies: resected primary osteosarcoma tumor. This receptor has the CDR3 CASSYNSYNSPLHF. The nucleotide sequence reads TGTGCCAGCAGCTATAACTCCTATAATTCACCCCTCCACTTT.